Sequencing of this T cell receptor (beta chain) was carried out in a study of long-term antiretroviral therapy in people with HIV. Runs used v3.0 of the immunoSEQ assay and were done at survey level. Some clones are missing from TCRdb's copy, which holds only in-frame ones; the method was immunoSEQ multiplex PCR. Of about 43,000 clones in the sample, around nine tenths were seen once. The content of samples before DNA extraction was roughly 0.9-11 million cryopreserved PBMC. Findings of the study overall: Repertoire composition at all time points was dominated by clones that had expanded before ART. Blood dating 2004 to 2017 may reflect older ART regimens.

This clone came up once. The antigen remains unidentified. CDR1 and CDR2 (germline): SGDLS, YYNGEE. This CDR3 region has 16 residues. J gave up 4 bases and V 2 bases, and 12 bases lay outside the gene matches. The sequence came from a woman in her forties or fifties with HIV. The genes are TRBV9 and TRBJ2-7; TRBD1 aligns across 7 bases. The sequencing used unsorted PBMCs, collected 0.1 years before starting antiretroviral therapy. The CDR3 bases are TGTGCCAGCAGCGTTGGCTCGTACAGGGGAACTTACGAGCAGTACTTC. Amino acid sequence: CASSVGSYRGTYEQYF.